Listed here are 19 T cell receptor beta chains from one sample, sequenced in a study of T cells expressing NK-cell markers. TCRdb reprocessed the 5' RACE reads, keeping one entry per CDR3 protein, no DNA. This sample contains roughly 430,000 distinct CDR3 sequences. The sample consisted of blood T cells: a sorted CD56 or NKG2C T cell subset, CD4+ or CD8+ T cells, or bulk PBMC T cells (not recorded which). These receptors were taken from a woman between 18 and 75 years old in good health.

V gene TRBV11-2 combines with J gene TRBJ2-3; checking the TCRdb D call of TRBD2 is not possible without DNA. This CDR3 spans 18 amino acids. Germline V gene sequence: CDR1 SGHAT, CDR2 FQNNGV. The CDR3 here is CASSPALSGGVVGDTQYF. Full variable domain (rest looked up from reference TRBV11-2 and TRBJ2-3): EAGVAQSPRYKIIEKRQSVAFWCNPISGHATLYWYQQILGQGPKLLIQFQNNGVVDDSQLPKDRFSAERLKGVDSTLKIQPAKLEDSAVYLCASSPALSGGVVGDTQYFGPGTRLTVL.

The rearrangement uses TRBV20-1 and TRBJ2-6; lacking DNA, the TRBD1 call made by TCRdb goes unchecked. The CDR3 is made up of 18 amino acids. Looked up from germline, CDR1 is DFQATT and CDR2 is SNEGSKA (reference sequence). This chain's CDR3 is CSARAQDSSSSGANVLTF.

The V gene is TRBV11-2, the J gene TRBJ2-1. The V gene's germline CDR1 is SGHAT and CDR2 FQNNGV. The CDR3 contains 16 residues. CDR3 region: CASSQYRGSSYNEQFF.

This sequence joins TRBV3-1 and TRBJ2-5; without DNA, the TCRdb call of TRBD1 cannot be checked. Looked up from germline, CDR1 is LGHDT and CDR2 is YNNKEL (reference sequence). The CDR3 contains 13 residues. The CDR3 reads CASTSRQGETQYF.

The V gene is TRBV5-1, the J gene TRBJ2-1; TCRdb outputs TRBD2, but without DNA this stays unchecked. Germline loops: CDR1 SGHRS, CDR2 YFSETQ. The CDR3 spans 15 residues. Here the CDR3 reads CASSFAGGPRNEQFF.

The chain employs TRBV29-1 and TRBJ2-5; TCRdb picks TRBD1, but there is no DNA to check that call. Germline values: CDR1 SQVTM, CDR2 ANQGSEA. The CDR3 sequence is 14 residues long. Here the CDR3 reads CSVDYHRGRETQYF.

The rearrangement links TRBV9 to TRBJ2-7; TCRdb proposes TRBD2, but this gene call is untestable without DNA. Germline CDR1 and CDR2: SGDLS and YYNGEE. The CDR3 is 17 amino acids. CDR3 sequence reads: CASSHPRGSGIVDEQYF.

V gene TRBV7-9 combines with J gene TRBJ1-2; TCRdb's D gene call, TRBD1, goes unchecked for lack of DNA. Germline loops: CDR1 SEHNR, CDR2 FQNEAQ (reference sequence). The CDR3 extends over 13 amino acids. The chain's CDR3 is CATSSRGPYGYTF.

The chain couples TRBV4-3 to TRBJ2-3; without DNA, the TCRdb call of TRBD1 cannot be checked. Looked up from germline, CDR1 is LGHNA and CDR2 is YSLEER. The CDR3 loop spans 14 amino acids. This CDR3 reads CASSQTTLGDTQYF.

V and J are TRBV20-1 and TRBJ2-1; TCRdb's assignment of TRBD2 cannot be checked, as there is no DNA. CDR1 is DFQATT, CDR2 SNEGSKA, per germline (reference sequence). The CDR3 runs to 15 residues. CDR3 sequence reads: CSARGGLTAYNEQFF.

The CDR3 sequence: CASSTGQGASFGYTF. The V gene is TRBV12-3 or TRBV12-4, the J gene TRBJ1-2; the D call from TCRdb, TRBD1, cannot be confirmed without DNA. CDR3 length: 15 amino acids.

The chain couples TRBV29-1 to TRBJ2-5; TCRdb's D call of TRBD2 is untestable without DNA. CDR3 length: 14 amino acids. The V gene's germline CDR1 is SQVTM and CDR2 ANQGSEA. The CDR3 loop reads CSVVIAGEGETQYF.

The chain carries TRBV24-1 and TRBJ2-1; with no DNA, the TCRdb D assignment of TRBD2 cannot be verified. This CDR3 region has 16 residues. From germline, CDR1 is KGHDR and CDR2 SFDVKD. CDR3 protein: CATSDTPLAANNEQFF.

The chain has TRBV20-1 and TRBJ1-5; TCRdb calls TRBD1, which cannot be checked without DNA. CDR1 is DFQATT and CDR2 is SNEGSKA in the germline V gene (reference sequence). This CDR3 has 14 residues. This chain's CDR3 is CSAGGGKGNQPQHF.

The chain is built from TRBV29-1 and TRBJ1-1. The CDR3 length is 14 residues. Germline loops: CDR1 SQVTM, CDR2 ANQGSEA. CDR3 sequence: CSVDQQGPGTEAFF.

V usage is TRBV2 and J usage is TRBJ2-1; the D call of TRBD2 rests on TCRdb alone, since no DNA is present to check it. Per the germline V gene, CDR1 is SNHLY and CDR2 is FYNNEI. The length of the CDR3 is 17 residues. CDR3 protein: CASSEALPVAGYNEQFF.

This rearrangement joins TRBV29-1 to TRBJ1-1; the D call from TCRdb, TRBD1, cannot be confirmed without DNA. Germline V gene lookup returns CDR1 SQVTM and CDR2 ANQGSEA. The CDR3 length is 13 residues. The CDR3: CSVGAGSYTEAFF.

The chain has TRBV9 and TRBJ2-7; TCRdb lists TRBD1, though no DNA is available to test this call. Germline V gene lookup returns CDR1 SGDLS and CDR2 YYNGEE. CDR3 length: 16 residues. The CDR3: CASSALPRTGRDEQYF.

The CDR3: CASSFMVGSGNEKLFF. The chain employs TRBV12-3 or TRBV12-4 and TRBJ1-4. The CDR3 contains 16 residues.